These T cell receptor beta chains were read from a single sample in a study of T cell changes during pregnancy in multiple sclerosis. Profiled with immunoSEQ multiplex PCR; TCRdb holds only in-frame clones, not every one. The repertoire consists of approximately 44,000 clones, with roughly nine tenths occurring once and the leading ten covering about 0.73%. The sample in question was CD4+ T cells from peripheral blood mononuclear cells, obtained before pregnancy. The origin of the receptors is a female donor with multiple sclerosis, enrolled in a pregnancy study. Each CDR3 is given with its conserved first and last residue. The D gene is left open where the match is weak. Rows give clone size only sometimes, using once, few, many, or a class for an expanded clone.

D	size	V	J	DNA	CDR3
NA	few	TRBV7-8	TRBJ1-6	TGTGCCAGCAGCTTAGGGTCCGAGCGGAGCTCCTATAATTCACCCCTCCACTTT	CASSLGSERSSYNSPLHF
TRBD2	NA	TRBV4-2	TRBJ2-3	TGTGCCAGCAGCCAAGATTGGGCCGTAGCGGGGGGGCGCGATACGCAGTATTTT	CASSQDWAVAGGRDTQYF
NA	NA	TRBV7-8	TRBJ2-1	TGTGCCAGCAGCTTAGCCTTGACAGTGCGGTCCAATGAGCAGTTCTTC	CASSLALTVRSNEQFF
TRBD1	NA	TRBV7-2	TRBJ2-2	TGTGCCAGCAGCTTAGTATACGGGACAGTTCCGAACACCGGGGAGCTGTTTTTT	CASSLVYGTVPNTGELFF
TRBD1	NA	TRBV5-4	TRBJ2-2	TGTGCCAGCACCCCGGGCCCGACAGGGGACGGGAACACCGGGGAGCTGTTTTTT	CASTPGPTGDGNTGELFF
NA	NA	TRBV25-1	TRBJ1-2	TGTGCCAGTCGAGAATCCGCTAACTATGGCTACACCTTC	CASRESANYGYTF
TRBD1	NA	TRBV6-6	TRBJ1-2	TGTGCCACCGGAAACAGGGGCTATGGCTACACCTTC	CATGNRGYGYTF
NA	NA	TRBV2	TRBJ1-2	TGTGCCAGCGGGGGGTCCCTCTCCACTGGCTACACCTTC	CASGGSLSTGYTF
NA	NA	TRBV9	TRBJ1-2	TGTGCCAGCAGCGTAGCTGCTCAGAACTATGGCTACACCTTC	CASSVAAQNYGYTF
NA	NA	TRBV7-8	TRBJ2-1	TGTGCCAGCAGCGCCCCCCGGAGGCAGAACCCCTACAATGAGCAGTTCTTC	CASSAPRRQNPYNEQFF
TRBD1	NA	TRBV19	TRBJ1-1	TGTGCCAGTAATAATAGGGACAGGACTGAAGCTTTCTTT	CASNNRDRTEAFF
TRBD1	NA	TRBV5-8	TRBJ2-5	TGTGCCAGCAGCTTGCAGGGCAGGGGGTATGAGACCCAGTACTTC	CASSLQGRGYETQYF
NA	NA	TRBV5-1	TRBJ1-4	TGCGCCAGCAGCTTATCCCAGGGAGGGTCGTGGGAAAAACTGTTTTTT	CASSLSQGGSWEKLFF
TRBD1	NA	TRBV5-6	TRBJ2-3	TGTGCCAGCAGCCGAACCCCGGGACAGGGGAGGGATACGCAGTATTTT	CASSRTPGQGRDTQYF
NA	NA	TRBV6-1	TRBJ1-5	TGTGCCAGCAGTGAAGTACACGTTAGCAATCAGCCCCAGCATTTT	CASSEVHVSNQPQHF
TRBD1	NA	TRBV4-3	TRBJ1-1	TGCGCCAGCAGCCGGGACAGAATGAACACTGAAGCTTTCTTT	CASSRDRMNTEAFF
NA	NA	TRBV5-6	TRBJ2-5	TGTGCCAGCAGCTTGCGGGCTGGTACGGGAAAAGAGACCCAGTACTTC	CASSLRAGTGKETQYF
TRBD2	NA	TRBV7-7	TRBJ2-5	TGTGCTAGCAGCGCCCGACTAGCGGGGAAAGAGACCCAGTACTTC	CASSARLAGKETQYF
NA	NA	TRBV4-3	TRBJ2-1	TGCGCCAGCAGCTCCCGACTAGATGAGCAGTTCTTC	CASSSRLDEQFF
TRBD2	NA	TRBV7-2	TRBJ2-5	TGTGCCAGCAGCCCGGCCGGCGGGGGGGCCGGTGAAGAGACCCAGTACTTC	CASSPAGGGAGEETQYF
NA	NA	TRBV20-1	TRBJ2-5	TGCAGTGCTCAACTAGTAGAGACCCAGTACTTC	CSAQLVETQYF
NA	NA	TRBV9	TRBJ2-3	TGTGCCAGCAGCAGGAGTGGGTCGTATAGCACAGATACGCAGTATTTT	CASSRSGSYSTDTQYF
NA	NA	TRBV7-2	TRBJ1-2	TGTGCCCTGCGGATACTAAACTATGGCTACACCTTC	CALRILNYGYTF
TRBD1	NA	TRBV7-8	TRBJ2-7	TGTGCCAGCAGCTTAGGGGACAGGGGGTTAAGCGAGCAGTACTTC	CASSLGDRGLSEQYF
TRBD1	NA	TRBV11-3	TRBJ1-1	TGTGCCAGCAGCCAGGGACAGGGGGAGGGGAACACTGAAGCTTTCTTT	CASSQGQGEGNTEAFF
TRBD1	NA	TRBV27	TRBJ1-6	TGTGCCAGCAGTTTAACCGGGACAGGCACCCTCTGGGTAGGGACACCCCTCCACTTT	CASSLTGTGTLWVGTPLHF
NA	NA	TRBV6-1	TRBJ2-3	TGTGCCAGCAGTGAGGGCAGGGCGTCCGATACGCAGTATTTT	CASSEGRASDTQYF
TRBD1	few	TRBV9	TRBJ2-2	TGTGCCAGCAGCTCAGGGGACAGGGGGACCGGGGAGCTGTTTTTT	CASSSGDRGTGELFF
TRBD1	NA	TRBV11-2	TRBJ2-7	TGTGCCAGCAAGGGACAGGGCTCCCTCGAGCAGTACTTC	CASKGQGSLEQYF
NA	NA	TRBV21-1	TRBJ2-2	TGTGCCAGCAGCAAAAGCCGAGGGGGCCCGAACACCGGGGAGCTGTTTTTT	CASSKSRGGPNTGELFF
TRBD2	NA	TRBV27	TRBJ2-1	TGTGCCAGCAGTTTATCGGGACTAGCGGGGCGTAGCAATGAGCAGTTCTTC	CASSLSGLAGRSNEQFF
TRBD1	NA	TRBV7-2	TRBJ1-2	TGTGCCAGCAGCTTAGCCTTGACAGGGAACTATGGCTACACCTTC	CASSLALTGNYGYTF
TRBD1	NA	TRBV29-1	TRBJ1-3	TGCAGCGTTGAACTGGACAGGGGACTCGGAAACACCATATATTTT	CSVELDRGLGNTIYF
NA	NA	TRBV5-5	TRBJ1-1	TGTGCCACGAATCGGGAACCGAACACTGAAGCTTTCTTT	CATNREPNTEAFF
TRBD1	NA	TRBV2	TRBJ1-2	TGTGCCAGCAGTGTGAACAGGGGACGTGGCTACACCTTC	CASSVNRGRGYTF
TRBD2	NA	TRBV7-2	TRBJ2-2	TGTGCCAGCAGCTCCCCCGGGAGACTAGCGGGGGGGCGCACCGGGGAGCTGTTTTTT	CASSSPGRLAGGRTGELFF
NA	NA	TRBV5-6	TRBJ1-4	TGTGCCAGCAGCTCCACGGGGGTTCGGGAAAAACTGTTTTTT	CASSSTGVREKLFF
TRBD1	NA	TRBV6-6	TRBJ2-1	TGTGCCAGCAGTTACTCGTGGGGGACAGGGTACAATGAGCAGTTCTTC	CASSYSWGTGYNEQFF
NA	NA	TRBV30	TRBJ1-6	TGTGCCTGGAGGGCAGAATATAATTCACCCCTCCACTTT	CAWRAEYNSPLHF
TRBD2	NA	TRBV7-2	TRBJ2-3	TGTGCCAGCAGCATACTAGCGGGGGGGAATACGCAGTATTTT	CASSILAGGNTQYF
TRBD1	NA	TRBV4-2	TRBJ1-6	TGTGCCAGCAGCCCCGACGACCGGGACAGGGTTAATTCACCCCTCCACTTT	CASSPDDRDRVNSPLHF
NA	NA	TRBV25-1	TRBJ1-1	TGTGCCAGCAGATACCATAGGAACACTGAAGCTTTCTTT	CASRYHRNTEAFF
TRBD1	NA	TRBV6-6	TRBJ1-5	TGTGCCAGCAGTTCCCGGGGACAGGGGGTTCAGCCCCAGCATTTT	CASSSRGQGVQPQHF
NA	NA	TRBV18	TRBJ1-6	TGTGCCAGCTCACCACCGAGGGCAGGGGCTCACGCTTCACCCCTCCACTTT	CASSPPRAGAHASPLHF
NA	NA	TRBV19	TRBJ1-1	TGTGCCAGTAGGGACAGAGAAGCTTTCTTT	CASRDREAFF
NA	NA	TRBV19	TRBJ2-3	TGTGCCAGTAGCCGGACCGACACCAACAGGGATACGCAGTATTTT	CASSRTDTNRDTQYF
TRBD2	NA	TRBV11-3	TRBJ2-3	TGTGCCAGCAGCTTAGGACTAGCGGGGGGGCCAGATACGCAGTATTTT	CASSLGLAGGPDTQYF
NA	NA	TRBV4-2	TRBJ1-1	TGTGCCAGCAGCCCGGGGGGGGAAGCTTTCTTT	CASSPGGEAFF
NA	NA	TRBV7-3	TRBJ2-7	TGTGCCAGCAGGAGAAGGGGGAAAATCCACTACGAGCAGTACTTC	CASRRRGKIHYEQYF
NA	NA	TRBV7-2	TRBJ2-4	TGTGCCAGCAGCTTAGCCGTTGCCAAAAACATTCAGTACTTC	CASSLAVAKNIQYF
NA	NA	TRBV6-5	TRBJ2-1	TGTGCCAGCAGTTACGCCACCGCGGAAAATGAGCAGTTCTTC	CASSYATAENEQFF
NA	NA	TRBV11-3	TRBJ1-1	TGTGCCAGCAGCTTAGACTCGGTGAGCACTGAAGCTTTCTTT	CASSLDSVSTEAFF
TRBD2	few	TRBV6-4	TRBJ2-3	TGTGCCAGCAGTGACTCTAGCGGGGGCACAGATACGCAGTATTTT	CASSDSSGGTDTQYF
NA	NA	TRBV14	TRBJ1-1	TGTGCCAGCAGCGTCCCTCGGGGGGCAGATGTTGAAGCTTTCTTT	CASSVPRGADVEAFF
NA	NA	TRBV9	TRBJ2-5	TGTGCCAGCAGCGTAGTGCCGGGGGGCCTCCAAGAGACCCAGTACTTC	CASSVVPGGLQETQYF
NA	NA	TRBV7-6	TRBJ2-2	TGTGCCAGCAGCCAAAGTAGCGGTAACCCGGGTAGGGAGCTGTTTTTT	CASSQSSGNPGRELFF
TRBD1	NA	TRBV18	TRBJ2-6	TGTGCCAGCTCACCCAACAGGGGGCAGAACTCTGGGGCCAACGTCCTGACTTTC	CASSPNRGQNSGANVLTF
NA	NA	TRBV6-5	TRBJ1-1	TGTGCCAGCAGTACCAGGGGTGTGAACACTGAAGCTTTCTTT	CASSTRGVNTEAFF
NA	NA	TRBV6-4	TRBJ2-1	TGTGCCAGATCGGACTGTAGGTGGAATGAGCAGTTCTTC	CARSDCRWNEQFF